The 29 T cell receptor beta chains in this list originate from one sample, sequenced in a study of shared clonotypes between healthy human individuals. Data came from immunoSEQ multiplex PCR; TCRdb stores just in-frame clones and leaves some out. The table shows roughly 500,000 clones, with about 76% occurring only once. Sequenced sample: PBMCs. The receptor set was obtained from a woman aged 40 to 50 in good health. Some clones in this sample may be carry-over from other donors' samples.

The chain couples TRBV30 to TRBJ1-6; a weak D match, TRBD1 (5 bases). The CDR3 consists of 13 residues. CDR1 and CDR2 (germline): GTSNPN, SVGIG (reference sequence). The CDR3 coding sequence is TGTGCGGGCGGGGGTCAGCTTAATTCACCCCTCCACTTT. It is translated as CAGGGQLNSPLHF.

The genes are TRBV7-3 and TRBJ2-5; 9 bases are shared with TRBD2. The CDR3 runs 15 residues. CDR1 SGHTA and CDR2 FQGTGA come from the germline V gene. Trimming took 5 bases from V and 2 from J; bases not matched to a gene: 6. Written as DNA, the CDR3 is TGTGCCAGCAGCCGTAGCGGGAGTCCACAAGAGACCCAGTACTTC. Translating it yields CASSRSGSPQETQYF.

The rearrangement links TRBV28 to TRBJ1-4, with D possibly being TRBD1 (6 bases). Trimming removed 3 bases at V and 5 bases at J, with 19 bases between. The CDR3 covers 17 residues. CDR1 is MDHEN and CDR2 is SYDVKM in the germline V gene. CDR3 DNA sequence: TGTGCCAGCAGTTTTCTTGGTACAGGGTCGTCCAATGAAAAACTGTTTTTT. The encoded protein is CASSFLGTGSSNEKLFF. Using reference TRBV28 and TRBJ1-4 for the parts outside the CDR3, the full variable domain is DVKVTQSSRYLVKRTGEKVFLECVQDMDHENMFWYRQDPGLGLRLIYFSYDVKMKEKGDIPEGYSVSREKKERFSLILESASTNQTSMYLCASSFLGTGSSNEKLFFGSGTQLSVL.

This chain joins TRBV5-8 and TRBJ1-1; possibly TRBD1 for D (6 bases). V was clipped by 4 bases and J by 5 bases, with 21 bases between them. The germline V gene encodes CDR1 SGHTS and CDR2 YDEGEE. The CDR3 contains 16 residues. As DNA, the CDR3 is TGTGCCAGCAGCCGGGACTACGGGACATCGAATACTGAAGCTTTCTTT. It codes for CASSRDYGTSNTEAFF.

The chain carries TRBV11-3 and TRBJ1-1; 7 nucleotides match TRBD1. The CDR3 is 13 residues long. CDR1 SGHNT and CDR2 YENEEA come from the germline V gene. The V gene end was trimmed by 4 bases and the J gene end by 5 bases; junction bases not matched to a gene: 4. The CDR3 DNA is TGTGCCAGCAGCTCGGTACAGGGGACTGAAGCTTTCTTT. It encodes CASSSVQGTEAFF. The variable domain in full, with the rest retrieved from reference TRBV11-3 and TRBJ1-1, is EAGVVQSPRYKIIEKKQPVAFWCNPISGHNTLYWYLQNLGQGPELLIRYENEEAVDDSQLPKDRFSAERLKGVDSTLKIQPAELGDSAVYLCASSSVQGTEAFFGQGTRLTVV.

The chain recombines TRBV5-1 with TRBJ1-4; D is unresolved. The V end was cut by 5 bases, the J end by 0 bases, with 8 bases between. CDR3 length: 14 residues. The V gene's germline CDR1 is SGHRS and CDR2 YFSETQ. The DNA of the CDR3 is TGCGCCAGCAGGGGTCAGGCAACTAATGAAAAACTGTTTTTT. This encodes CASRGQATNEKLFF.

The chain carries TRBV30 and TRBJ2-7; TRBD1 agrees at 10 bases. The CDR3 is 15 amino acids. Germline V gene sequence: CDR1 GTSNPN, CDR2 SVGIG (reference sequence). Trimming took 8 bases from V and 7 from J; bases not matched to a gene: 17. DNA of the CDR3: TGTGCCCTAGAACCGGGACAGGGGCTTTCGAGGGAGCAGTACTTC. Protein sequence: CALEPGQGLSREQYF.

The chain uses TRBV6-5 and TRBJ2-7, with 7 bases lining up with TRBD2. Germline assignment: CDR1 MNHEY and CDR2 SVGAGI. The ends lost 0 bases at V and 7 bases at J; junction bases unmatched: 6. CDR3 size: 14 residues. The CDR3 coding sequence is TGTGCCAGCAGTTACTCGCGGGAGAAGCGGGAGCAGTACTTC. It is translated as CASSYSREKREQYF.

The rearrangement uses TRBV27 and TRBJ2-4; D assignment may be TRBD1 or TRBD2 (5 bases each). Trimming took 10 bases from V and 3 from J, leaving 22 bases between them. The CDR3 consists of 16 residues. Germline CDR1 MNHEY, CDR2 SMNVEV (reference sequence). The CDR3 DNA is TGTGCCACGGGGCCCTATCCGGGTGTCGGCAAAAACATTCAGTACTTC. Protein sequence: CATGPYPGVGKNIQYF.

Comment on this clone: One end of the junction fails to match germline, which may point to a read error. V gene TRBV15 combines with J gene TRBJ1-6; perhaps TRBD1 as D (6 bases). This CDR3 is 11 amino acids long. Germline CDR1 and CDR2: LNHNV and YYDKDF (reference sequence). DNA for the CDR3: TGTGCCACCAGCAGAGTTCAGGGGCCGTCTTTT. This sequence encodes CATSRVQGPSF.

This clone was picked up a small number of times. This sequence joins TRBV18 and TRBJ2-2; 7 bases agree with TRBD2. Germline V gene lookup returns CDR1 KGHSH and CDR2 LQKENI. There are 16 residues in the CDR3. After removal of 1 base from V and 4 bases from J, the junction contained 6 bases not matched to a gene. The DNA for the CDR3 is TGTGCCAGCTCACCACGCGGGAGTAGGTCCACCGGGGAGCTGTTTTTT. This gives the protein CASSPRGSRSTGELFF.

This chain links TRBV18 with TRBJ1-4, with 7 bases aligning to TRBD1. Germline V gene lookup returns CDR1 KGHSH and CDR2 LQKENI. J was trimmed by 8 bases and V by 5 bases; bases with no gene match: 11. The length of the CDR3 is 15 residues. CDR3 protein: CASSTGQAKNEKLFF. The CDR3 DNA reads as TGTGCCAGCTCAACAGGACAGGCAAAGAACGAAAAACTGTTTTTT.

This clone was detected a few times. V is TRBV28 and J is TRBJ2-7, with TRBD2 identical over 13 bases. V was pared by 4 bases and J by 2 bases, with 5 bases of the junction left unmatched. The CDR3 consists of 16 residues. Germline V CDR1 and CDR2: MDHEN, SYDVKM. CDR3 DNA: TGTGCCAGCAGTTGGCCAACTAGCGGGAGGGCCTACGAGCAGTACTTC. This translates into CASSWPTSGRAYEQYF.

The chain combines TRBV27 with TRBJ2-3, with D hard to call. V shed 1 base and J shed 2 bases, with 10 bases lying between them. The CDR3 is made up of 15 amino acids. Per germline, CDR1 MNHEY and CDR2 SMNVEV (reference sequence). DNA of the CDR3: TGTGCCAGCAGTTTATGGCATCAGACCACAGATACGCAGTATTTT. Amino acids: CASSLWHQTTDTQYF.

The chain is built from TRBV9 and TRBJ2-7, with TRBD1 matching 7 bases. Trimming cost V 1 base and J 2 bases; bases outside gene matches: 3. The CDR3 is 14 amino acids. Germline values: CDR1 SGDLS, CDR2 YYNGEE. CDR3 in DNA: TGTGCCAGCAGCGTATCAGGACAGGCCTACGAGCAGTACTTC. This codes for CASSVSGQAYEQYF.

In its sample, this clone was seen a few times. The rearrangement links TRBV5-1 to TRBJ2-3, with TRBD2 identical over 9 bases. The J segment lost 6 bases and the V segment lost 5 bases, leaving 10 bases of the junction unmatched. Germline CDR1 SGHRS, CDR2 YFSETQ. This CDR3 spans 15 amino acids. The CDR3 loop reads CASRTSGTGGDTQYF. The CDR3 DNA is TGCGCCAGCAGGACTAGCGGCACCGGGGGGGATACGCAGTATTTT.

The CDR3 region is CASSDRGRSYEQYF. CDR3 sequence (DNA): TGTGCCAGCAGTGACAGGGGGAGGTCCTACGAGCAGTACTTC. The chain joins TRBV28 to TRBJ2-7; 9 positions match TRBD1. CDR1 and CDR2 (germline): MDHEN, SYDVKM. Trimming took 5 bases from V and 1 from J; bases not matched to a gene: 3. The CDR3 contains 14 residues.

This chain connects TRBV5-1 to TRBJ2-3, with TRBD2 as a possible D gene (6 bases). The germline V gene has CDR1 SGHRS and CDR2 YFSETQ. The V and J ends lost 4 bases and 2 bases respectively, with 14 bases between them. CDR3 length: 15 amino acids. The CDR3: CASSPNRDSTDTQYF. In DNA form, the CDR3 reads TGCGCCAGCAGCCCAAACCGGGACTCCACAGATACGCAGTATTTT.

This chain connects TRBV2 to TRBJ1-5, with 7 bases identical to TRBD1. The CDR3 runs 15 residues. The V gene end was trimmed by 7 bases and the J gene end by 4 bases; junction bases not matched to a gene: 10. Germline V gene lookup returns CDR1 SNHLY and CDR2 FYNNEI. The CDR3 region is CASKGQGGWNQPQHF. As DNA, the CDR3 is TGTGCCAGCAAAGGGCAGGGGGGATGGAATCAGCCCCAGCATTTT.

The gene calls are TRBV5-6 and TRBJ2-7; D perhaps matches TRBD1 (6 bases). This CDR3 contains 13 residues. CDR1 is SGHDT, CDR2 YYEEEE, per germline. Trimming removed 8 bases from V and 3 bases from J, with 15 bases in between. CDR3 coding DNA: TGTGCCAGTTCGGGACACGAACACTACGAGCAGTACTTC. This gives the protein CASSGHEHYEQYF.

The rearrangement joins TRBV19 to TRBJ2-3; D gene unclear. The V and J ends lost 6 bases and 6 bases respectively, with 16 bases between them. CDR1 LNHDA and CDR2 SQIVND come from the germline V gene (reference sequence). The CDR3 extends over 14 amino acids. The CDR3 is CASSNGRRVDTQYF. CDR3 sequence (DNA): TGTGCCAGTAGCAACGGACGACGGGTGGATACGCAGTATTTT.

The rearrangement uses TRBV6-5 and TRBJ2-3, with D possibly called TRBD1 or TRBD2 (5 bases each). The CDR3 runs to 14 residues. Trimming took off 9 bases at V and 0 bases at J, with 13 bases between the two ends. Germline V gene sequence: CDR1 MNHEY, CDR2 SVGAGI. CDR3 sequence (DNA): TGTGCCAGTTCCGGGGCTCCTAGCACAGATACGCAGTATTTT. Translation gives CASSGAPSTDTQYF.

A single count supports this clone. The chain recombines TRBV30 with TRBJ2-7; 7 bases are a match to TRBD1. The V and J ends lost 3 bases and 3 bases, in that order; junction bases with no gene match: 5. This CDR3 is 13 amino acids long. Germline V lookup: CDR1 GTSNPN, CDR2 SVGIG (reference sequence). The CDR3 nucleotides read TGTGCCTGGAGCTCCGGGACAGACTACGAGCAGTACTTC. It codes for CAWSSGTDYEQYF.

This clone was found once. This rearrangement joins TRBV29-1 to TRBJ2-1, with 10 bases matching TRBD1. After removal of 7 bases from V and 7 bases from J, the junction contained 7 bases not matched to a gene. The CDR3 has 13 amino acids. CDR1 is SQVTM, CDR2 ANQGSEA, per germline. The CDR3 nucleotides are TGCAGCGAAACCGGGACAGGGGAAAATGAGCAGTTCTTC. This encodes CSETGTGENEQFF.

In nucleotides, the CDR3 is TGTGCCACTCGGGGGGAGCGCACCGGGGAGCTGTTTTTT. Translating it yields CATRGERTGELFF. The chain uses TRBV18 and TRBJ2-2; TRBD2 matches at 7 bases. Germline loops: CDR1 KGHSH, CDR2 LQKENI. This CDR3 contains 13 residues. V was pared by 10 bases and J by 4 bases, with 6 bases of the junction left unmatched.

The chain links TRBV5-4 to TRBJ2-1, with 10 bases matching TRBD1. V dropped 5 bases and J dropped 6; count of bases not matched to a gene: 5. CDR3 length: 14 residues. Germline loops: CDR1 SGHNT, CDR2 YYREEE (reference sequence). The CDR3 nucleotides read TGTGCCAGCAGGGGGACAGGGGCGTCCAATGAGCAGTTCTTC. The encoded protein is CASRGTGASNEQFF. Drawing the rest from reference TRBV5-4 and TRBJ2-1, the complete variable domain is ETGVTQSPTHLIKTRGQQVTLRCSSQSGHNTVSWYQQALGQGPQFIFQYYREEENGRGNFPPRFSGLQFPNYSSELNVNALELDDSALYLCASRGTGASNEQFFGPGTRLTVL.

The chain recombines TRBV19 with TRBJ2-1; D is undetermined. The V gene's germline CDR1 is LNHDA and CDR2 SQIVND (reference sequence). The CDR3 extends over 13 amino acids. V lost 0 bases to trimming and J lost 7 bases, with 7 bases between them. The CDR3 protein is CASSIDLGNEQFF. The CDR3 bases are TGTGCCAGTAGTATAGATCTTGGGAATGAGCAGTTCTTC.

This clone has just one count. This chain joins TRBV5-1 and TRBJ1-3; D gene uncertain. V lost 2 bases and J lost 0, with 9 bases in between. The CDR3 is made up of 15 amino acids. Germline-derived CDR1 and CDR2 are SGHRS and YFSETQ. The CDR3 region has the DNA TGCGCCAGCAGCTTTGGCCGGGGCTCTGGAAACACCATATATTTT. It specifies CASSFGRGSGNTIYF.

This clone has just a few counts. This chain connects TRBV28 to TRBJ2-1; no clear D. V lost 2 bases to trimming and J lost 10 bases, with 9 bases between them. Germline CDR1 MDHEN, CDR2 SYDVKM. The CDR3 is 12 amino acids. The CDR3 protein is CASSLSGREQFF. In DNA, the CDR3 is TGTGCCAGCAGTTTAAGTGGGCGGGAGCAGTTCTTC.